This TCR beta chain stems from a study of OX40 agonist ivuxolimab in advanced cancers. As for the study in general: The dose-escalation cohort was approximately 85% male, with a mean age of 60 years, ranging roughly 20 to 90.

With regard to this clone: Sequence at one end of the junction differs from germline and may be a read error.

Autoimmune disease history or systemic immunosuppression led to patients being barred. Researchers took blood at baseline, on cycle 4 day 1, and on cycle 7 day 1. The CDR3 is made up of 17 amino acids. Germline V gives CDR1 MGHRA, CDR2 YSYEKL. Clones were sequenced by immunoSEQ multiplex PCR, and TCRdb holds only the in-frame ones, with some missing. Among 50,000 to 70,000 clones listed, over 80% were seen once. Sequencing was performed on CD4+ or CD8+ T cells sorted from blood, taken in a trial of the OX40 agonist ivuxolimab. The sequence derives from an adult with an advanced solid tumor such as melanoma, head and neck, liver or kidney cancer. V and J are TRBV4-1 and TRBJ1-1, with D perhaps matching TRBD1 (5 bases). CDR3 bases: TGCACCAGCAGCCAAGGTAGGTCCCCAGACAGATACACTGAAGCTTTCTTT. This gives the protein CTSSQGRSPDRYTEAFF.